One and the same sample provided the 20 T cell receptor beta chains below, sequenced in a study of T cell repertoires in ileal Crohn's disease. Time point of the sample: neoterminal ileum biopsy at postoperative endoscopy, about 6 months after surgery. Method: immunoSEQ multiplex PCR; TCRdb's copy keeps in-frame clones and lacks some. In the table there are approximately 13,000 clones, around 80% of which are singletons. The sequencing sample was made of ileal tissue. These receptor sequences come from an adult with Crohn's disease.

By share of the sample, this clone is medium-sized. V and J are TRBV11-2 and TRBJ2-1; D possibly corresponds to TRBD2 (6 bases). CDR3 length: 13 residues. The germline V gene has CDR1 SGHAT and CDR2 FQNNGV. Trimming took off 4 bases at V and 8 bases at J, with 12 bases between the two ends. In DNA, the CDR3 is TGTGCCAGCAGCTCCGGGACTGGAGATGAGCAGTTCTTC. Protein sequence: CASSSGTGDEQFF.

The chain has TRBV7-6 and TRBJ2-4; 11 nucleotides align to TRBD2. Losses at the gene ends were 5 bases for V and 7 bases for J; bases not matched to a gene: 7. The length of the CDR3 is 15 residues. The germline V gene has CDR1 SGHVS and CDR2 FNYEAQ. CDR3 sequence reads: CASSPTSGRGNIQYF. In DNA, the CDR3 is TGTGCCAGCAGCCCCACTAGCGGGAGAGGGAACATTCAGTACTTC.

This sequence joins TRBV11-2 and TRBJ2-5; a weak D match, TRBD2 (6 bases). The germline V gene has CDR1 SGHAT and CDR2 FQNNGV. V dropped 5 bases and J dropped 1 base, with 14 bases sitting between them. This CDR3 spans 15 amino acids. This CDR3 is CASSLPAGPQETQYF. The CDR3 region has the DNA TGTGCCAGCAGCCTTCCTGCGGGGCCCCAAGAGACCCAGTACTTC.

The chain couples TRBV7-9 to TRBJ2-5; D unclear. The CDR3 has 16 amino acids. Trimming took 6 bases from V and 1 from J, leaving 18 bases between them. CDR1 is SEHNR and CDR2 is FQNEAQ in the germline V gene (reference sequence). The CDR3 here is CASSFDSTPIQETQYF. CDR3 DNA sequence: TGTGCCAGCAGTTTCGACTCGACCCCCATCCAAGAGACCCAGTACTTC. Full variable domain (remainder filled in from reference TRBV7-9 and TRBJ2-5): DTGVSQNPRHKITKRGQNVTFRCDPISEHNRLYWYRQTLGQGPEFLTYFQNEAQLEKSRLLSDRFSAERPKGSFSTLEIQRTEQGDSAMYLCASSFDSTPIQETQYFGPGTRLLVL.

The chain combines TRBV28 with TRBJ2-7, with 8 bases matching TRBD1. The CDR3 is made up of 15 amino acids. The V and J ends lost 5 bases and 6 bases, in that order; junction bases with no gene match: 12. Per germline, CDR1 MDHEN and CDR2 SYDVKM. This CDR3 reads CASSPARQGWVEQYF. The CDR3, as DNA: TGTGCCAGCAGTCCGGCTCGACAGGGGTGGGTCGAGCAGTACTTC.

The gene calls are TRBV10-1 and TRBJ1-5; D is unclear. V was trimmed by 8 bases and J by 15 bases, leaving 8 bases between them. The CDR3 runs to 8 residues. CDR1 is WNHNN and CDR2 is SYGVQD in the germline V gene (reference sequence). The CDR3 DNA reads TGCGCCAGCTTAAGCCCGCATTTT. This encodes CASLSPHF.

V and J are TRBV30 and TRBJ1-1, with TRBD1 as a possible D gene (5 bases). CDR3 size: 15 residues. V was trimmed by 5 bases and J by 0 bases, leaving 16 bases between them. The germline V gene has CDR1 GTSNPN and CDR2 SVGIG (reference sequence). The CDR3 loop is CAWAPGGRMNTEAFF. As DNA, the CDR3 is TGTGCCTGGGCCCCCGGGGGACGGATGAACACTGAAGCTTTCTTT.

This clone was picked up a small number of times. This chain joins TRBV7-3 and TRBJ1-6; possibly TRBD1 for D (5 bases). The CDR3 spans 15 residues. V was shortened by 5 bases and J by 5 bases, with 13 bases between the two germline ends. Germline V gene data show CDR1 as SGHTA and CDR2 as FQGTGA. CDR3 bases: TGTGCCAGCAGCCGTAGAGGAGGGGATAATTCACCCCTCCACTTT. Protein product: CASSRRGGDNSPLHF. Complete variable domain (other parts from reference TRBV7-3 and TRBJ1-6): GAGVSQTPSNKVTEKGKYVELRCDPISGHTALYWYRQSLGQGPEFLIYFQGTGAADDSGLPNDRFFAVRPEGSVSTLKIQRTERGDSAVYLCASSRRGGDNSPLHFGNGTRLTVT.

The rearrangement joins TRBV12-5 to TRBJ2-7; D perhaps matches TRBD1 (5 bases). V lost 4 bases and J 2 bases, leaving 12 bases between the germline ends. The CDR3 is 14 amino acids. Germline V lookup: CDR1 LGHNT, CDR2 FRNRAP. The DNA of the CDR3 is TGTGCTAGTGGTTCACAAGGGGTGGCCTACGAGCAGTACTTC. Protein product: CASGSQGVAYEQYF. Drawing the rest from reference TRBV12-5 and TRBJ2-7, the complete variable domain is DARVTQTPRHKVTEMGQEVTMRCQPILGHNTVFWYRQTMMQGLELLAYFRNRAPLDDSGMPKDRFSAEMPDATLATLKIQPSEPRDSAVYFCASGSQGVAYEQYFGPGTRLTVT.

By share, this clone ranks as medium-sized (0.01 to 0.1%). The V and J genes are TRBV10-2 and TRBJ2-1, with D maybe TRBD2 (6 bases). Germline CDR1 WSHSY, CDR2 SAAADI. V was cut by 0 bases and J by 4 bases, with 7 bases left in between. CDR3 length: 14 residues. CDR3 coding DNA: TGCGCCAGCAGTGAGTCCGCGGGGTACAATGAGCAGTTCTTC. Protein: CASSESAGYNEQFF.

The chain employs TRBV29-1 and TRBJ1-2; unclear D gene. Trimming cost V 3 bases and J 8 bases, with 16 bases left between them. Germline lookup yields CDR1 SQVTM and CDR2 ANQGSEA. This CDR3 is built from 13 residues. CDR3 in amino acids: CSVERQVSSGYTF. The CDR3 DNA reads as TGCAGCGTTGAGCGTCAGGTCTCGAGCGGCTACACCTTC. Combining the CDR3 with reference TRBV29-1 and TRBJ1-2 gives the whole variable domain SAVISQKPSRDICQRGTSLTIQCQVDSQVTMMFWYRQQPGQSLTLIATANQGSEATYESGFVIDKFPISRPNLTFSTLTVSNMSPEDSSIYLCSVERQVSSGYTFGSGTRLTVV.

The chain couples TRBV5-5 to TRBJ2-5; maybe TRBD2 (6 bases). The V gene's germline CDR1 is SGHKS and CDR2 YYEKEE (reference sequence). The V gene lost 0 bases and the J gene lost 7 bases, with 10 bases spanning the gap. This CDR3 comprises 13 residues. The CDR3 spells CASSLESGVTQYF. In nucleotides, the CDR3 is TGTGCCAGCAGCTTGGAGTCGGGGGTGACCCAGTACTTC.

CDR3 coding DNA: TGTGCCAGCAGTTTAGGAGGAATCGCTAACTATGGCTACACCTTC. As protein: CASSLGGIANYGYTF. The gene calls are TRBV27 and TRBJ1-2; D unresolved. Per germline, CDR1 MNHEY and CDR2 SMNVEV (reference sequence). The CDR3 totals 15 residues. V gave up 2 bases and J gave up 0 bases, with 10 bases separating them.

By sample fraction, this clone is medium-sized. Other DNA sequences in this sample translate to the same CDR3. V gene TRBV5-1 combines with J gene TRBJ1-1; 9 bases match TRBD1. The CDR3 length is 15 residues. CDR1 SGHRS and CDR2 YFSETQ come from the germline V gene. Trimming took 0 bases from V and 1 from J; bases not matched to a gene: 1. Here the CDR3 DNA reads TGCGCCAGCAGCTTGGAGGGACAGGGGAACACTGAAGCTTTCTTT. This codes for CASSLEGQGNTEAFF.

The chain is built from TRBV7-9 and TRBJ2-1; tentatively, D is TRBD2 (6 bases). The V end lost 5 bases, the J end lost 8 bases, and 10 bases lay between the germline ends. The CDR3 has 12 residues. Germline CDR1 SEHNR, CDR2 FQNEAQ (reference sequence). CDR3 nucleotide sequence: TGTGCCAGCAGCCCCTCTAGCGATGAGCAGTTCTTC. Translating gives CASSPSSDEQFF.

J is TRBJ2-4 and V is TRBV5-6; 7 bases agree with TRBD2. The V gene's germline CDR1 is SGHDT and CDR2 YYEEEE. The CDR3 runs to 15 residues. J was trimmed by 0 bases and V by 3 bases; bases with no gene match: 3. The CDR3 sequence is CASSWEGLAKNIQYF. For the CDR3, the DNA is TGTGCCAGCAGCTGGGAGGGATTAGCCAAAAACATTCAGTACTTC.

The V and J genes are TRBV5-4 and TRBJ2-4; tentative D call: TRBD1 (6 bases). Germline CDR1 SGHNT, CDR2 YYREEE (reference sequence). The CDR3 runs to 14 residues. V was shortened by 0 bases and J by 5 bases, with 9 bases between the two germline ends. The CDR3 sequence is CASSLEQGENIQYF. CDR3 DNA sequence: TGTGCCAGCAGCTTGGAACAGGGTGAAAACATTCAGTACTTC.

The chain links TRBV27 to TRBJ1-4; 8 bases are a match to TRBD1. V shed 2 bases, J shed 0 bases, and the junction held 11 bases outside the gene matches. The CDR3 totals 19 residues. Per germline, CDR1 MNHEY and CDR2 SMNVEV (reference sequence). CDR3 amino acids: CASSLMAGGLPATNEKLFF. CDR3 DNA: TGTGCCAGCAGTTTAATGGCAGGGGGCCTACCCGCAACTAATGAAAAACTGTTTTTT.

The chain uses TRBV5-1 and TRBJ2-3; TRBD2 aligns across 9 bases. Germline lookup yields CDR1 SGHRS and CDR2 YFSETQ. This CDR3 is 14 amino acids long. The ends lost 7 bases at V and 2 bases at J; junction bases unmatched: 5. CDR3 amino acids: CASGLAGPTDTQYF. In DNA form, the CDR3 reads TGCGCCAGCGGGCTAGCGGGGCCCACAGATACGCAGTATTTT.

The chain employs TRBV6-5 and TRBJ1-2, with D tentatively TRBD1 (5 bases). V was pared by 5 bases and J by 8 bases, with 18 bases between. The germline V gene has CDR1 MNHEY and CDR2 SVGAGI. The CDR3 has 14 amino acids. This chain's CDR3 is CASSRQTAREGYTF. The CDR3 bases are TGTGCCAGCAGTCGACAGACCGCCCGGGAGGGCTACACCTTC.